This T cell receptor (beta chain) was recovered during a study of cytomegalovirus exposure and HLA in healthy donors. Findings and limits, study-wide: Rarity marked most TCR sequences, yet some public TCRs occurred in many donors. Altogether, about 160 TCR beta chains were recorded as cytomegalovirus-associated.

This CDR3 is built from 13 residues. The V gene lost 0 bases and the J gene lost 4 bases, with 7 bases spanning the gap. CDR1 LGHNA and CDR2 YNFKEQ come from the germline V gene. About this clone itself: Its matching antigen is unknown.

PCR involved 60 Vbeta and 13 Jbeta primers. Some clones are missing from TCRdb's copy, which holds only in-frame ones; the method was immunoSEQ multiplex PCR. The sample shows roughly 180,000 clones, roughly 81% of them seen only once. This receptor was taken from a girl aged 10 to 17 in good health and CMV-seropositive. The genes are TRBV4-2 and TRBJ2-7, with a weak D call TRBD1 (5 bases). The sequenced sample was PBMCs. CDR3 region: CASSQERGYEQYF. The CDR3 DNA reads TGTGCCAGCAGCCAAGAAAGGGGATACGAGCAGTACTTC.